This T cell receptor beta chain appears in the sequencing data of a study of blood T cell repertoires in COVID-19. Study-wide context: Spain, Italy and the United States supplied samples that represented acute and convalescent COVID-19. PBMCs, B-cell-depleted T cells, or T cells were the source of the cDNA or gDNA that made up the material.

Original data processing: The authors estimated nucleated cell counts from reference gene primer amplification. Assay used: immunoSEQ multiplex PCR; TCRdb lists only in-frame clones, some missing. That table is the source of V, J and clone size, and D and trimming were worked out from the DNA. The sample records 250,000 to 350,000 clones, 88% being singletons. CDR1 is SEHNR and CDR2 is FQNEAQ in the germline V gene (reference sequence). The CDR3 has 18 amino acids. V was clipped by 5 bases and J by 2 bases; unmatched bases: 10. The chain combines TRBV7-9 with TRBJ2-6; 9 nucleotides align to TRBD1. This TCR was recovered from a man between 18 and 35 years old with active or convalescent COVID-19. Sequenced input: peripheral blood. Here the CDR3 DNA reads TGTGCCAGCAGCCCAACAGGGGGCCTCGTTACTGGGGCCAACGTCCTGACTTTC. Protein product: CASSPTGGLVTGANVLTF.